These 29 T cell receptor beta chains were sequenced from one sample in a study of T cells after posttransplantation cyclophosphamide. The data were produced by immunoSEQ multiplex PCR, yet TCRdb's version contains in-frame clones alone and is incomplete. Of around 20,000 clones listed, under 99% are singletons. The naive gate required viable CD3+CD4+ or CD3+CD8+ cells with CCR7+CD45RA+CD45RO-CD95-CD27+CD28+ phenotype. Sequences were obtained from naive CD4+ T cells sorted from PBMCs. The source is a middle-aged man in good health, CMV-negative, and a related stem cell transplant donor.

This rearrangement joins TRBV5-1 to TRBJ2-3, with D uncertain. V gave up 0 bases and J gave up 5 bases, with 4 bases separating them. Germline CDR1 SGHRS, CDR2 YFSETQ. CDR3 size: 12 residues. CDR3 nucleotides: TGCGCCAGCAGCTTGGCCTTAGATACGCAGTATTTT. Translating gives CASSLALDTQYF.

The gene calls are TRBV4-2 and TRBJ2-2; no definite D call. Trimming pared 4 bases from V and 4 bases from J, leaving 7 bases between. This CDR3 is built from 13 residues. CDR1 and CDR2 from the germline V gene are LGHNA and YNFKEQ. CDR3 sequence: CASSPVTTGELFF. CDR3 sequence (DNA): TGTGCCAGCAGCCCAGTTACCACCGGGGAGCTGTTTTTT.

The chain combines TRBV29-1 with TRBJ1-1; 7 nucleotides line up with TRBD1. V was pared by 6 bases and J by 1 base, with 5 bases of the junction left unmatched. This CDR3 has 13 amino acids. CDR1 and CDR2 from the germline V gene are SQVTM and ANQGSEA. The CDR3 coding sequence is TGCAGCGTACACAGGGGATCGAACACTGAAGCTTTCTTT. It codes for CSVHRGSNTEAFF.

The chain combines TRBV28 with TRBJ2-3, with D possibly matching TRBD2 (6 bases). Trimming cost V 6 bases and J 3 bases, with 16 bases left between them. The CDR3 loop spans 15 amino acids. Germline loops: CDR1 MDHEN, CDR2 SYDVKM. This CDR3 reads CASSVAEGVTDTQYF. CDR3 bases: TGTGCCAGCAGCGTTGCGGAGGGAGTGACAGATACGCAGTATTTT.

This clone showed up just once. The chain carries TRBV29-1 and TRBJ2-1; the match to TRBD1 covers 7 bases. The CDR3 is 11 amino acids. Looked up from germline, CDR1 is SQVTM and CDR2 is ANQGSEA. V trimming: 7 bases; J trimming: 12 bases; junction bases outside the gene matches: 9. CDR3 amino acids: CSEGTARGQFF. For the CDR3, the DNA is TGCAGCGAAGGGACAGCCCGGGGGCAGTTCTTC.

The V gene is TRBV7-6, the J gene TRBJ2-1, with TRBD1 identical over 9 bases. There are 15 residues in the CDR3. The germline V gene encodes CDR1 SGHVS and CDR2 FNYEAQ. J was trimmed by 6 bases and V by 6 bases; bases with no gene match: 9. This chain's CDR3 is CASRPGQGKGNEQFF. The CDR3 coding sequence is TGTGCCAGCAGACCCGGACAGGGGAAGGGCAATGAGCAGTTCTTC. Using reference TRBV7-6 and TRBJ2-1 for the parts outside the CDR3, the full variable domain is GAGVSQSPRYKVTKRGQDVALRCDPISGHVSLYWYRQALGQGPEFLTYFNYEAQQDKSGLPNDRFSAERPEGSISTLTIQRTEQRDSAMYRCASRPGQGKGNEQFFGPGTRLTVL.

The rearrangement joins TRBV18 to TRBJ1-6, with TRBD1 as a possible D gene (6 bases). Germline assignment: CDR1 KGHSH and CDR2 LQKENI. The CDR3 covers 16 residues. V was cut by 1 base and J by 7 bases, with 14 bases left in between. Here the CDR3 DNA reads TGTGCCAGCTCACCACAAACAGGGAGAAGAAATTCACCCCTCCACTTT. Amino acid sequence: CASSPQTGRRNSPLHF.

This clone occurred once. This CDR3 reads CASSDGQEAGTSGRQGEQYF. In DNA, the CDR3 is TGTGCCAGCAGCGACGGACAGGAGGCCGGGACTAGCGGGAGACAGGGAGAGCAGTACTTC. This chain connects TRBV9 to TRBJ2-7, with 14 bases identical to TRBD2. V shed 3 bases, J shed 7 bases, and the junction held 21 bases outside the gene matches. The CDR3 covers 20 residues. Germline CDR1 reads SGDLS; CDR2 reads YYNGEE.

This rearrangement joins TRBV7-9 to TRBJ1-1; D possibly corresponds to TRBD1 (5 bases). The CDR3 is made up of 15 amino acids. Germline lookup yields CDR1 SEHNR and CDR2 FQNEAQ (reference sequence). V shed 3 bases and J shed 0 bases, with 11 bases lying between them. The CDR3 DNA sequence: TGTGCCAGCAGCTTCGGGGGACTCATGAACACTGAAGCTTTCTTT. Translated, it gives CASSFGGLMNTEAFF.

Turning to this clone: Other DNA sequences from this sample encode an identical CDR3 as well. The CDR3 DNA follows: TGTGCCAGCAGCGTAGGCGCGGGACCTACAGATACGCAGTATTTT. Translated, it gives CASSVGAGPTDTQYF. The rearrangement joins TRBV9 to TRBJ2-3, with a possible D match to TRBD2 (6 bases). Germline V gives CDR1 SGDLS, CDR2 YYNGEE. The CDR3 is made up of 15 amino acids. The V gene lost 0 bases and the J gene lost 3 bases, with 11 bases spanning the gap.

The table lists this clone with a few counts. The rearrangement uses TRBV2 and TRBJ1-3; tentative D call: TRBD1 (6 bases). From germline, CDR1 is SNHLY and CDR2 FYNNEI. The CDR3 sequence is 14 residues long. The germline V and J ends were trimmed by 7 bases and 0 bases, with 10 bases remaining between them. The CDR3 DNA reads TGTGCCAGCAAGGGGGACCTCTCTGGAAACACCATATATTTT. Translation: CASKGDLSGNTIYF.

This clone is a singleton in its sample. This chain joins TRBV5-6 and TRBJ2-7; TRBD1 agrees at 10 bases. With V trimmed by 1 base and J by 3 bases, 16 bases remained unmatched. Looked up from germline, CDR1 is SGHDT and CDR2 is YYEEEE. This CDR3 has 19 amino acids. DNA for the CDR3: TGTGCCAGCAGCTTGCAATGGGTGGGGAGGGGACAGGGGTTCTACGAGCAGTACTTC. Translation gives CASSLQWVGRGQGFYEQYF.

J is TRBJ2-3 and V is TRBV15; D gene ambiguous. CDR1 and CDR2 (germline): LNHNV, YYDKDF (reference sequence). This CDR3 contains 13 residues. V was clipped by 0 bases and J by 3 bases, with 4 bases between them. CDR3 sequence reads: CATSRELTDTQYF. The CDR3 bases are TGTGCCACCAGCAGAGAACTTACAGATACGCAGTATTTT.

The rearrangement uses TRBV5-1 and TRBJ2-1; tentative D call: TRBD2 (6 bases). CDR1 is SGHRS and CDR2 is YFSETQ in the germline V gene. Between the trimmed V and J ends, which lost 2 bases and 3 bases, there was a span of 12 bases. The length of the CDR3 is 15 residues. Here the CDR3 reads CASSLLGGNYNEQFF. Here the CDR3 DNA reads TGCGCCAGCAGCTTACTCGGGGGAAACTACAATGAGCAGTTCTTC.

This rearrangement joins TRBV9 to TRBJ1-1; TRBD1 is a possible D gene (6 bases). Trimming took off 1 base at V and 0 bases at J, with 10 bases between the two ends. CDR1 is SGDLS and CDR2 is YYNGEE in the germline V gene. There are 15 residues in the CDR3. The CDR3 sequence: CASSVNGQLNTEAFF. As DNA, the CDR3 is TGTGCCAGCAGCGTAAACGGACAGCTGAACACTGAAGCTTTCTTT.

This chain joins TRBV6-5 and TRBJ1-3; 9 bases map to TRBD1. CDR3 length: 14 amino acids. Germline lookup yields CDR1 MNHEY and CDR2 SVGAGI. The V and J ends lost 7 bases and 4 bases, in that order; junction bases with no gene match: 5. The CDR3 loop is CASKRQGVGNTIYF. CDR3 nucleotides: TGTGCCAGCAAGAGACAGGGGGTGGGAAACACCATATATTTT.

This clone has only one observation. The chain joins TRBV6-1 to TRBJ1-1; unclear D gene. Per germline, CDR1 MNHNS and CDR2 SASEGT. V was pared by 8 bases and J by 2 bases, with 15 bases between. The CDR3 is 14 residues long. Written as DNA, the CDR3 is TGTGCCAGCCTCTTTCGGGGTATTAACACTGAAGCTTTCTTT. Translating gives CASLFRGINTEAFF.

The chain recombines TRBV30 with TRBJ1-3; D ambiguous. Germline CDR1 GTSNPN, CDR2 SVGIG (reference sequence). The CDR3 extends over 11 amino acids. Between the trimmed V and J ends, which lost 5 bases and 3 bases, there was a span of 5 bases. The chain's CDR3 is CAWGSGNTIYF. The CDR3 nucleotides read TGTGCCTGGGGTAGTGGAAACACCATATATTTT.

The chain recombines TRBV14 with TRBJ2-7, with TRBD1 as a possible D gene (5 bases). This CDR3 has 17 amino acids. V lost 4 bases, J lost 0 bases, and 19 bases lay in between. Germline loops: CDR1 SGHDN, CDR2 FVKESK. In DNA form, the CDR3 reads TGTGCCAGCAGCCTGAGATATGGGGCCCTCACCTCCTACGAGCAGTACTTC. It specifies CASSLRYGALTSYEQYF.

This clone appeared a few times. This chain joins TRBV29-1 and TRBJ2-3; TRBD2 matches 7 bases. The length of the CDR3 is 13 residues. Germline loops: CDR1 SQVTM, CDR2 ANQGSEA. V trimming: 5 bases; J trimming: 6 bases; junction bases outside the gene matches: 8. DNA for the CDR3: TGCAGCGTTTTTCCCGGGGGGAGTGATACGCAGTATTTT. This gives the protein CSVFPGGSDTQYF.

The chain links TRBV18 to TRBJ1-1; the match to TRBD1 covers 8 bases. This CDR3 is built from 16 residues. Per the germline V gene, CDR1 is KGHSH and CDR2 is LQKENI. V lost 3 bases to trimming and J lost 1 base; unmatched junction nucleotides: 7. CDR3 nucleotide sequence: TGTGCCAGCTCACCCGTCTCCGGACAGGGGAACACTGAAGCTTTCTTT. This translates into CASSPVSGQGNTEAFF.

This rearrangement joins TRBV6-6 to TRBJ2-1; D possibly corresponds to TRBD1 (6 bases). Per the germline V gene, CDR1 is MNHNY and CDR2 is SVGAGI (reference sequence). The germline V and J ends were trimmed by 2 bases and 4 bases, with 9 bases remaining between them. This CDR3 region has 14 residues. The DNA for the CDR3 is TGTGCCAGCAGTTACGCGACAGGTTACAATGAGCAGTTCTTC. This translates into CASSYATGYNEQFF.

The chain links TRBV28 to TRBJ2-7; no clear D gene. Trimming removed 8 bases at V and 2 bases at J, with 13 bases between. This CDR3 spans 13 amino acids. Germline V gene sequence: CDR1 MDHEN, CDR2 SYDVKM. This CDR3 reads CASQGLTPYEQYF. The CDR3 DNA follows: TGTGCCAGCCAAGGCCTGACACCCTACGAGCAGTACTTC. Variable domain in full (rest from reference TRBV28 and TRBJ2-7): DVKVTQSSRYLVKRTGEKVFLECVQDMDHENMFWYRQDPGLGLRLIYFSYDVKMKEKGDIPEGYSVSREKKERFSLILESASTNQTSMYLCASQGLTPYEQYFGPGTRLTVT.

The genes are TRBV25-1 and TRBJ2-5, with TRBD2 matching over 7 bases. The CDR3 covers 16 residues. J gave up 2 bases and V 3 bases, and 9 bases lay outside the gene matches. Germline CDR1 is MGHDK and CDR2 is SYGVNS. CDR3 in amino acids: CASSDGSGGLQETQYF. Here the CDR3 DNA reads TGTGCCAGCAGTGATGGGTCGGGAGGCCTTCAAGAGACCCAGTACTTC. Full variable domain (remainder filled in from reference TRBV25-1 and TRBJ2-5): EADIYQTPRYLVIGTGKKITLECSQTMGHDKMYWYQQDPGMELHLIHYSYGVNSTEKGDLSSESTVSRIRTEHFPLTLESARPSHTSQYLCASSDGSGGLQETQYFGPGTRLLVL.

The chain links TRBV2 to TRBJ1-1; 7 positions agree with TRBD1. The CDR3 loop spans 14 amino acids. Germline CDR1 reads SNHLY; CDR2 reads FYNNEI. The V and J ends lost 4 bases and 4 bases, in that order; junction bases with no gene match: 6. Here the CDR3 DNA reads TGTGCCAGCAGTGCGGCGGCAGGGGGCACTGAAGCTTTCTTT. Its protein product is CASSAAAGGTEAFF.

The V and J genes are TRBV6-1 and TRBJ1-2; tentative D call: TRBD1 (5 bases). The CDR3 runs to 15 residues. Trimming pared 4 bases from V and 5 bases from J, leaving 17 bases between. Germline V gene lookup returns CDR1 MNHNS and CDR2 SASEGT. CDR3 region: CASSARQRRGYGYTF. In DNA form, the CDR3 reads TGTGCCAGCAGTGCCCGACAACGAAGGGGATATGGCTACACCTTC.

This chain connects TRBV29-1 to TRBJ1-2; tentative D call: TRBD1 (5 bases). The CDR3 consists of 15 residues. Germline CDR1 SQVTM, CDR2 ANQGSEA. Trimming removed 2 bases from V and 8 bases from J, with 21 bases in between. CDR3 amino acids: CSVERGLGRSEGYTF. As DNA, the CDR3 is TGCAGCGTTGAACGCGGCCTGGGGCGGTCTGAGGGCTACACCTTC.

This clone was observed a single time. CDR3 in DNA: TGTGCCAGCAGCCGTCTAGCGGGAGGTAACAATGAGCAGTTCTTC. Translating gives CASSRLAGGNNEQFF. The chain is built from TRBV11-1 and TRBJ2-1; TRBD2 matches at 11 bases. V lost 5 bases to trimming and J lost 5 bases; unmatched junction nucleotides: 5. This CDR3 is built from 15 residues. Germline-derived CDR1 and CDR2 are SGHAT and FQDESV (reference sequence).

The chain uses TRBV18 and TRBJ1-5; D is perhaps TRBD1 (5 bases). Germline V gene data show CDR1 as KGHSH and CDR2 as LQKENI. Between the trimmed V and J ends, which lost 2 bases and 1 base, there was a span of 9 bases. This CDR3 comprises 15 residues. CDR3 DNA: TGTGCCAGCTCACCAACAGGAAACAGCAATCAGCCCCAGCATTTT. The encoded protein is CASSPTGNSNQPQHF.